The 7 T cell receptor beta chains in this list originate from one sample, sequenced in a study of blood T cells in healthy people across ages. Combining a sample-barcoded 5' primer with a J-beta primer mix, a second PCR ran for 7 to 11 cycles. Via MiXCR, TCRdb re-called the 5' RACE reads, giving one row per CDR3 protein. This table holds roughly 2 million distinct CDR3 sequences, around half found once. Sequenced input: blood. Receptors originate from a woman aged 40 to 50 in good health.

J is TRBJ2-7 and V is TRBV5-1; 11 nucleotides align to TRBD1. The V and J ends lost 4 bases and 6 bases, in that order; junction bases with no gene match: 6. Per germline, CDR1 SGHRS and CDR2 YFSETQ. The CDR3 has 14 amino acids. The CDR3 spells CASSPGQGVGEQYF. CDR3 in DNA: TGCGCCAGCAGCCCGGGACAGGGGGTTGGCGAGCAGTACTTC. The variable domain in full, with the rest retrieved from reference TRBV5-1 and TRBJ2-7, is KAGVTQTPRYLIKTRGQQVTLSCSPISGHRSVSWYQQTPGQGLQFLFEYFSETQRNKGNFPGRFSGRQFSNSRSEMNVSTLELGDSALYLCASSPGQGVGEQYFGPGTRLTVT.

This clonotype was detected a few times. This chain links TRBV15 with TRBJ2-1; a possible D gene is TRBD2 (5 bases). The CDR3 totals 17 residues. V gave up 1 base and J gave up 4 bases, with 17 bases separating them. Germline V lookup: CDR1 LNHNV, CDR2 YYDKDF (reference sequence). In DNA form, the CDR3 reads TGTGCCACCAGCAGAGTTGGTGAGCTAGCACCGTACAATGAGCAGTTCTTC. Residues: CATSRVGELAPYNEQFF.

A few counts support this clonotype. The chain carries TRBV5-6 and TRBJ1-2; TRBD1 matches at 9 bases. The CDR3 is made up of 16 amino acids. Germline V gives CDR1 SGHDT, CDR2 YYEEEE. Trimming removed 2 bases from V and 2 bases from J; junction bases left unmatched: 7. The CDR3: CASSLRPGTGNYGYTF. CDR3 nucleotide sequence: TGTGCCAGCAGCTTACGTCCCGGGACAGGGAACTATGGCTACACCTTC.

The V gene is TRBV7-3, the J gene TRBJ2-5; D is undetermined. With 1 base removed from V and 2 bases from J, the gap between germline ends came to 11 bases. The CDR3 loop spans 15 amino acids. Germline V gene sequence: CDR1 SGHTA, CDR2 FQGTGA. Written as DNA, the CDR3 is TGTGCCAGCAGCTTAAGCCCCGCACAACAAGAGACCCAGTACTTC. Translated, it gives CASSLSPAQQETQYF.

This chain joins TRBV15 and TRBJ2-5; weak D call: TRBD2 (5 bases). The J call could be wrong; TRBJ2-7 is a better fit for the DNA end. Germline V gives CDR1 LNHNV, CDR2 YYDKDF (reference sequence). The CDR3 runs to 14 residues. CDR3 nucleotide sequence: TGTGCCACCAGCAGAGATGGACTTAACTACGAGCAGTACTTC. It translates to CATSRDGLNYEQYF.

This clonotype appeared a few times. This chain joins TRBV7-2 and TRBJ2-1, with D maybe TRBD2 (5 bases). V was cut by 3 bases and J by 8 bases, with 14 bases left in between. The CDR3 is made up of 14 amino acids. The germline V gene has CDR1 SGHTA and CDR2 FQGNSA. The CDR3 loop is CASSLGMRADEQFF. The CDR3 DNA follows: TGTGCCAGCAGCTTGGGAATGAGGGCAGATGAGCAGTTCTTC.

The sample holds one count of this clonotype. The chain couples TRBV2 to TRBJ2-7, with D possibly TRBD2 on 5 matching bases. The CDR3 loop spans 17 amino acids. The germline V gene encodes CDR1 SNHLY and CDR2 FYNNEI. V was shortened by 1 base and J by 0 bases, with 16 bases between the two germline ends. The CDR3: CASSEGGAAPSSYEQYF. CDR3 nucleotide sequence: TGTGCCAGCAGTGAAGGGGGAGCAGCCCCGAGCTCCTACGAGCAGTACTTC.